This T cell receptor (beta chain) emerged from a study of shared clonotypes between healthy human individuals. The run depth of the assay was deep. Every subset's genomic DNA went evenly onto several immunoSEQ plates. Repertoires were generated with immunoSEQ multiplex PCR, while TCRdb's copy carries only in-frame clones and drops some. The sample includes hundreds of thousands of clones, 96% of them seen just once. V was clipped by 4 bases and J by 8 bases, with 15 bases between them. This CDR3 comprises 14 residues. Germline V gives CDR1 MNHEY, CDR2 SMNVEV (reference sequence). In the naive CD8 group, cells lacked CD45RO and were positively selected for CCR7, so terminally differentiated effector memory CD45RA+ cells were left out. About this clone: The antigen remains undetermined.

Findings and limits, study-wide: For sorted subsets, rarefaction showed incomplete sequencing despite large depth. Represented diversity (both genetic and exposure-history) was limited by the small number of donors.

The sample was naive CD8+ T cells sorted from blood. J is TRBJ2-1 and V is TRBV27; a possible D gene is TRBD2 (6 bases). This sequence originates from a woman in her thirties in good health. CDR3 nucleotide sequence: TGTGCCAGCAGTTCCGGGAGTGGCCTCCATGAGCAGTTCTTC. This gives the protein CASSSGSGLHEQFF.